The 14 T cell receptor beta chains in this list originate from one sample, sequenced in a study of CD8+CD57+ T cells in acquired aplastic anemia. Using genomic DNA as the template, TCR beta VDJ and CDR3 profiling was carried out. TCRdb ran MiXCR on the reads and lists one entry per CDR3 protein. The repertoire holds some 410,000 distinct CDR3 sequences, 55% to 75% seen once, with 3% to 5% in the top ten. The sample comprised sorted CD4+, CD8+, or CD8+CD57+ T cells (not recorded which) from PBMCs. These receptors were taken from a human donor in good health, serving as a control.

In this sample, this clonotype turned up once. This chain connects TRBV12-5 to TRBJ2-5, with 8 bases aligning to TRBD1. This CDR3 contains 17 residues. Germline loops: CDR1 LGHNT, CDR2 FRNRAP. Germline trimming cut 8 bases from V and 5 bases from J; bases unmatched to any gene: 19. The CDR3 coding sequence is TGTGCTAGTAGCAGAGATAGGGGGACAGGCCAAGGGGAGACCCAGTACTTC. Amino acids: CASSRDRGTGQGETQYF.

Worth noting for this clonotype: The junction and the germline gene differ at one end; a read error may be behind it. This chain joins TRBV5-1 and TRBJ2-5; no reliable D call. This CDR3 is built from 11 residues. CDR1 and CDR2 (germline): SGHRS, YFSETQ. The CDR3 sequence: CASSLDPSETF. CDR3 sequence (DNA): TGCGCCAGCAGCTTGGATCCGAGTGAGACCTTC.

Concerning this clonotype itself: Germline is not matched at one junction end, which may reflect a read error. The V and J genes are TRBV5-1 and TRBJ2-1; 10 bases match TRBD2. The germline V gene encodes CDR1 SGHRS and CDR2 YFSETQ. This CDR3 region has 15 residues. CDR3 region: CASSKRSGGAFEQLF. For the CDR3, the DNA is TGTGCCAGCAGCAAAAGAAGCGGGGGGGCCTTTGAGCAGCTCTTC.

V is TRBV7-9 and J is TRBJ2-7, with 7 nucleotides matching TRBD2. This CDR3 region has 14 residues. With V trimmed by 7 bases and J by 7 bases, 13 bases remained unmatched. Germline values: CDR1 SEHNR, CDR2 FQNEAQ (reference sequence). The CDR3 loop is CASTVTRDYNEQYF. DNA of the CDR3: TGTGCCAGCACCGTGACAAGGGACTACAATGAGCAGTACTTC.

With respect to this clonotype: A much larger clone lies one base from this, so it may be a read error. The CDR3 bases are TGTGCCAGCAGCTTCCTCGGGGGGAGCACTGAAGCTTTCTTT. Protein sequence: CASSFLGGSTEAFF. The chain is built from TRBV7-2 and TRBJ1-1; D is perhaps TRBD1 (5 bases). The CDR3 extends over 14 amino acids. CDR1 is SGHTA, CDR2 FQGNSA, per germline. Trimming pared 3 bases from V and 4 bases from J, leaving 12 bases between.

The V and J genes are TRBV20-1 and TRBJ2-1, with 10 bases that match TRBD2. V trimming: 3 bases; J trimming: 11 bases; junction bases outside the gene matches: 7. CDR3 length: 13 amino acids. Germline V gene data show CDR1 as DFQATT and CDR2 as SNEGSKA (reference sequence). The CDR3 DNA reads TGCAGTGCTAGTGGGCTAGCGGGGGACAAGCAGTTCTTC. Encoded protein: CSASGLAGDKQFF.

This chain connects TRBV20-1 to TRBJ2-7, with a possible D match to TRBD1 (5 bases). V was trimmed by 1 base and J by 5 bases, leaving 12 bases between them. The CDR3 loop spans 13 amino acids. CDR1 is DFQATT and CDR2 is SNEGSKA in the germline V gene (reference sequence). Here the CDR3 reads CSARAPGIHEQYV. The CDR3 nucleotides are TGCAGTGCTAGAGCCCCAGGGATTCACGAGCAGTACGTC.

This sequence joins TRBV5-1 and TRBJ1-1, with TRBD1 matching 7 bases. Germline-derived CDR1 and CDR2 are SGHRS and YFSETQ. Trimming at V came to 5 bases and at J to 7 bases, leaving 11 bases not matched to a gene. The CDR3 has 14 residues. The CDR3 DNA reads as TGCGCCAGCAGTACCGGGACAGCCTACAATGAAGCTTTCTTT. Translated, it gives CASSTGTAYNEAFF.

This clonotype showed up many times. The rearrangement uses TRBV10-3 and TRBJ2-1; 8 bases are a match to TRBD2. CDR3 length equals 16 residues. V shed 9 bases, J shed 4 bases, and the junction held 14 bases outside the gene matches. The germline V gene has CDR1 ENHRY and CDR2 SYGVKD. The CDR3 sequence is CAIQSSGSGVYNEQFF. The CDR3 DNA reads as TGTGCCATTCAGTCTAGTGGTAGCGGGGTATACAATGAGCAGTTCTTC.

The rearrangement links TRBV15 to TRBJ2-5, with no clear D. V gave up 0 bases and J gave up 1 base, with 9 bases separating them. The CDR3 has 15 residues. In germline, CDR1 is LNHNV, CDR2 YYDKDF (reference sequence). This CDR3 is CATSRETRAQETQYF. The CDR3 nucleotides read TGTGCCACCAGCAGAGAGACCCGGGCCCAAGAGACCCAGTACTTC.

This clonotype turned up a few times. The chain employs TRBV29-1 and TRBJ1-2; D gene ambiguous. The CDR3 totals 10 residues. Trimming left V 5 bases short and J 8 bases short, with 9 bases between. Germline-derived CDR1 and CDR2 are SQVTM and ANQGSEA. The CDR3 DNA sequence: TGCAGCGTTCAGGAGGGCGGCTACACCTTC. This encodes CSVQEGGYTF.

The CDR3 here is CASSLGARSNQPQHF. CDR3 DNA: TGTGCCAGCAGCTTGGGCGCCAGGAGCAATCAGCCCCAGCATTTT. The rearrangement links TRBV5-4 to TRBJ1-5; D remains unclear. V lost 0 bases to trimming and J lost 1 base, with 8 bases between them. The CDR3 sequence is 15 residues long. Germline V gene sequence: CDR1 SGHNT, CDR2 YYREEE (reference sequence). Based on the CDR3 plus reference TRBV5-4 and TRBJ1-5, the full variable domain is ETGVTQSPTHLIKTRGQQVTLRCSSQSGHNTVSWYQQALGQGPQFIFQYYREEENGRGNFPPRFSGLQFPNYSSELNVNALELDDSALYLCASSLGARSNQPQHFGDGTRLSIL.

This clonotype was found once. The chain links TRBV11-2 to TRBJ1-5; the D gene is possibly TRBD1 (6 bases). Deletions cut 1 base from V and 0 bases from J, with 16 bases between. This CDR3 comprises 18 residues. CDR1 and CDR2 (germline): SGHAT, FQNNGV. CDR3 region: CASSLAGRGGYSNQPQHF. The CDR3 region has the DNA TGTGCCAGCAGCTTAGCGGGCAGGGGAGGTTATAGCAATCAGCCCCAGCATTTT.

Points on this clonotype: An end of the junction does not agree with germline; a read error may underlie this. The rearrangement links TRBV25-1 to TRBJ1-1; possible D gene TRBD1, 5 bases. The CDR3 spans 14 residues. Germline loops: CDR1 MGHDK, CDR2 SYGVNS. CDR3: CAISTLAGTTEAFF. In nucleotides, the CDR3 is TGTGCCATCAGTACCCTGGCGGGGACCACTGAAGCTTTCTTT.